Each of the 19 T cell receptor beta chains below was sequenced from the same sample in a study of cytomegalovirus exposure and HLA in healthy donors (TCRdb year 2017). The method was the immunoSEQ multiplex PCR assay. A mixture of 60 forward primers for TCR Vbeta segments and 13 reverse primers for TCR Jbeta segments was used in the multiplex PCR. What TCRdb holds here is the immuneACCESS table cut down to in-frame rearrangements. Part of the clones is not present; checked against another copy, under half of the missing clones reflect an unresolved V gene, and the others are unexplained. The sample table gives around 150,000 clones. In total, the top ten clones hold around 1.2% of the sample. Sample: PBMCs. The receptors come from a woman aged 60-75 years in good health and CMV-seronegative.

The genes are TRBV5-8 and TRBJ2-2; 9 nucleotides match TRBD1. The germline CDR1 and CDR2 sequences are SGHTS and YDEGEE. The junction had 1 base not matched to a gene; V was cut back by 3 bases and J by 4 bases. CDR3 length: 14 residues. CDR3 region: CASSYRGPTGELFF. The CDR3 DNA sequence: TGTGCCAGCAGCTACAGGGGGCCCACCGGGGAGCTGTTTTTT. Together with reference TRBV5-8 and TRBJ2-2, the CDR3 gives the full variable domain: EAGVTQSPTHLIKTRGQQATLRCSPISGHTSVYWYQQALGLGLQFLLWYDEGEERNRGNFPPRFSGRQFPNYSSELNVNALELEDSALYLCASSYRGPTGELFFGEGSRLTVL.

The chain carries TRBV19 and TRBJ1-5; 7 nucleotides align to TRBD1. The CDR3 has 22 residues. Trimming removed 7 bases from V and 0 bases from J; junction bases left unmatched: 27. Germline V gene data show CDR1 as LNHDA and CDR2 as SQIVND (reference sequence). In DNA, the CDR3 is TGTGCCAGTAACAAACGACCCACGACAGGGCCGTCACTTTTAAATAGCAATCAGCCCCAGCATTTT. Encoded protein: CASNKRPTTGPSLLNSNQPQHF. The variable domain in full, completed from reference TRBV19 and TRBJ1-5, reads DGGITQSPKYLFRKEGQNVTLSCEQNLNHDAMYWYRQDPGQGLRLIYYSQIVNDFQKGDIAEGYSVSREKKESFPLTVTSAQKNPTAFYLCASNKRPTTGPSLLNSNQPQHFGDGTRLSIL.

The CDR3 DNA sequence: TGTGCCTGGAGTTACGGGAGGGCGTACGAGCAGTACTTC. It yields the protein CAWSYGRAYEQYF. The chain is built from TRBV30 and TRBJ2-7; 8 bases line up with TRBD2. The V gene end was trimmed by 2 bases and the J gene end by 4 bases; junction bases not matched to a gene: 4. The CDR3 loop spans 13 amino acids. Germline CDR1 reads GTSNPN; CDR2 reads SVGIG (reference sequence).

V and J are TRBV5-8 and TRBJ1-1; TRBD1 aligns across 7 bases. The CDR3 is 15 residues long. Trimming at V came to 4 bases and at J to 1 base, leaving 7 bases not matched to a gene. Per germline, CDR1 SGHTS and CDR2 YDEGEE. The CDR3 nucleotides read TGTGCCAGCAGCCACGGGACAGCCGAGAACACTGAAGCTTTCTTT. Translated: CASSHGTAENTEAFF.

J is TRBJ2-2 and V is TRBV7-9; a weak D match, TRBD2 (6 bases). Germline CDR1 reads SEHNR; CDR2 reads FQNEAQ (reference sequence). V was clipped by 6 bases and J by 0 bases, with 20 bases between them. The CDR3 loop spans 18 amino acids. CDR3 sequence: CASSFRRGTGPNTGELFF. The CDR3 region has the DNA TGTGCCAGCAGTTTTAGGCGGGGAACTGGCCCGAACACCGGGGAGCTGTTTTTT. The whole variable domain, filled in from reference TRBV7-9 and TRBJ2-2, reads DTGVSQNPRHKITKRGQNVTFRCDPISEHNRLYWYRQTLGQGPEFLTYFQNEAQLEKSRLLSDRFSAERPKGSFSTLEIQRTEQGDSAMYLCASSFRRGTGPNTGELFFGEGSRLTVL.

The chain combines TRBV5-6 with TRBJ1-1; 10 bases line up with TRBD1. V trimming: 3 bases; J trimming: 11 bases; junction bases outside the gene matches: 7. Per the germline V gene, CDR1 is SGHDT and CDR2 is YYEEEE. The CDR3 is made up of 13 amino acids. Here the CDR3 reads CASSSDRGRLAFF. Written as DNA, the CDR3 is TGTGCCAGCAGCTCTGACAGGGGGCGCCTGGCTTTCTTT.

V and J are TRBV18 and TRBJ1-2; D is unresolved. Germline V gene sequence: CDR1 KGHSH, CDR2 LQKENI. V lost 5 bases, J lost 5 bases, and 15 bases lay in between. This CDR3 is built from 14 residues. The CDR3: CASSEVTVLYGYTF. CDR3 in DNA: TGTGCCAGCTCAGAAGTAACGGTTTTATATGGCTACACCTTC.

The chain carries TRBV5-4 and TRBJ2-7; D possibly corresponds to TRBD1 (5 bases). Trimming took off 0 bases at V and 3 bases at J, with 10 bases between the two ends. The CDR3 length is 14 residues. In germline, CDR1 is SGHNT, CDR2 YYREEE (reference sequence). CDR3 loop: CASSLEQGNYEQYF. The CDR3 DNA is TGTGCCAGCAGCTTGGAGCAGGGTAACTACGAGCAGTACTTC.

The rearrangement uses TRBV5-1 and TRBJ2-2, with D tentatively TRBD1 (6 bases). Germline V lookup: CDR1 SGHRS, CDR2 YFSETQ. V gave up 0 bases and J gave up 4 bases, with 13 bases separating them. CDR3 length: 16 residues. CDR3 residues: CASSLASGRGTGELFF. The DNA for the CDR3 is TGCGCCAGCAGCTTGGCCTCGGGCAGGGGCACCGGGGAGCTGTTTTTT. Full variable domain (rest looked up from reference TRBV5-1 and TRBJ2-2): KAGVTQTPRYLIKTRGQQVTLSCSPISGHRSVSWYQQTPGQGLQFLFEYFSETQRNKGNFPGRFSGRQFSNSRSEMNVSTLELGDSALYLCASSLASGRGTGELFFGEGSRLTVL.

In DNA, the CDR3 is TGTGCCAGCAGCTTGACTACGAACACTGAAGCTTTCTTT. Its translation: CASSLTTNTEAFF. The chain combines TRBV5-4 with TRBJ1-1; D is unclear. The CDR3 covers 13 residues. Germline CDR1 is SGHNT and CDR2 is YYREEE (reference sequence). The V and J ends lost 1 base and 1 base respectively, with 5 bases between them.

The CDR3 DNA follows: TGTGCCAGCGCAGTTAGCGGGCAAGGAGATACGCAGTATTTT. As protein: CASAVSGQGDTQYF. The chain couples TRBV6-5 to TRBJ2-3; 7 nucleotides match TRBD2. The CDR3 is 14 residues long. CDR1 and CDR2 (germline): MNHEY, SVGAGI. The J segment lost 5 bases and the V segment lost 8 bases, leaving 10 bases of the junction unmatched.

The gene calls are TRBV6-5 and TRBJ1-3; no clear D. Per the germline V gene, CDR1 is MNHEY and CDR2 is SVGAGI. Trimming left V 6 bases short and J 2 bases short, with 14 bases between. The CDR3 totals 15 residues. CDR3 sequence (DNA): TGTGCCAGCAGCACCTCGGTGTCTCCTGGAAACACCATATATTTT. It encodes CASSTSVSPGNTIYF.

CDR3 bases: TGTGCCAGCAATGGGTTCGACAGGGGGCAAGAGACCCAGTACTTC. As protein: CASNGFDRGQETQYF. This chain connects TRBV7-8 to TRBJ2-5, with 9 bases identical to TRBD1. The CDR3 loop spans 15 amino acids. Germline trimming cut 7 bases from V and 2 bases from J; bases unmatched to any gene: 8. In germline, CDR1 is SGHVS, CDR2 FQNEAQ.

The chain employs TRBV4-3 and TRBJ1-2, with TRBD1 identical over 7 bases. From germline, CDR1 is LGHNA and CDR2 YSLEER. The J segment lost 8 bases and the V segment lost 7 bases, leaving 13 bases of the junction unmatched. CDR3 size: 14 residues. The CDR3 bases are TGCGCCAGCAACAGGGACAGCTCCCGTGGAGGCTACACCTTC. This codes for CASNRDSSRGGYTF.

The CDR3 DNA sequence: TGTGCCAGCAGCTTAGACGGGGGGGGCGGACAGCCCCAGCATTTT. This encodes CASSLDGGGGQPQHF. The chain is built from TRBV6-5 and TRBJ1-5; the D gene is possibly TRBD1 (6 bases). Trimming removed 6 bases from V and 7 bases from J, with 19 bases in between. The CDR3 length is 15 residues. Germline CDR1 MNHEY, CDR2 SVGAGI.

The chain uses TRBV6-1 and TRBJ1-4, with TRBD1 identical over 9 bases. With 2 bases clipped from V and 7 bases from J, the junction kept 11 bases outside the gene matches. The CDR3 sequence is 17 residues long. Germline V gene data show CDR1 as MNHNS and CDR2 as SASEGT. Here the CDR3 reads CASSEMGGRDRVEKLFF. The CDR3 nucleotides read TGTGCCAGCAGTGAAATGGGAGGAAGGGACAGGGTTGAAAAACTGTTTTTT.

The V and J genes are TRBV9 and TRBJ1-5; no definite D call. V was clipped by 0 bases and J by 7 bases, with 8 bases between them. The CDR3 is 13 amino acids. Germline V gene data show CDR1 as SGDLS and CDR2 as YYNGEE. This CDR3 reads CASSVAGSQPQHF. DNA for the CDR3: TGTGCCAGCAGCGTAGCGGGGAGCCAGCCCCAGCATTTT.

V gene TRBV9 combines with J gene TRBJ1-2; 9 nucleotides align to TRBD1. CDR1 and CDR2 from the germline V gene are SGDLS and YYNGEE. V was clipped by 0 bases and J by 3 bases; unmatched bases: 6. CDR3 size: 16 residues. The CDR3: CASSVDGTGPYYGYTF. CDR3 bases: TGTGCCAGCAGCGTAGACGGGACAGGGCCTTACTATGGCTACACCTTC.

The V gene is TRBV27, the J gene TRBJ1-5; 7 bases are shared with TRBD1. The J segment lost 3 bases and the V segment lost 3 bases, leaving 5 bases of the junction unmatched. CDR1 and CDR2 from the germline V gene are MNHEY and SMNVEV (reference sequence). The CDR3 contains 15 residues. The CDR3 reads CASSFRTGVNQPQHF. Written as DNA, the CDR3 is TGTGCCAGCAGTTTTAGAACAGGGGTCAATCAGCCCCAGCATTTT.